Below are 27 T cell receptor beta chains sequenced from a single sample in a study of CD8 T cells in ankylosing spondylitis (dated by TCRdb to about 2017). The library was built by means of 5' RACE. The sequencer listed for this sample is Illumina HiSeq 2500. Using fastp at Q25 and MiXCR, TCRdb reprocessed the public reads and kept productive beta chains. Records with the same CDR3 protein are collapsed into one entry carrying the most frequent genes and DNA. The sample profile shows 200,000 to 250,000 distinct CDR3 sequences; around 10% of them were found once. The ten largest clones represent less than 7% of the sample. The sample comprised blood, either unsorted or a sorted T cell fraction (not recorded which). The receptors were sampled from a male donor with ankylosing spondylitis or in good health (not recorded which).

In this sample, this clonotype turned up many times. The CDR3 DNA reads as TGTGCCAGCAGTCCCTCCGGGGAAGGACTACCCTACGAGCAGTACTTC. Encoded protein: CASSPSGEGLPYEQYF. This chain connects TRBV27 to TRBJ2-7, with D possibly being TRBD2 (6 bases). CDR1 is MNHEY, CDR2 SMNVEV, per germline (reference sequence). V dropped 5 bases and J dropped 2 bases, with 19 bases sitting between them. This CDR3 contains 16 residues.

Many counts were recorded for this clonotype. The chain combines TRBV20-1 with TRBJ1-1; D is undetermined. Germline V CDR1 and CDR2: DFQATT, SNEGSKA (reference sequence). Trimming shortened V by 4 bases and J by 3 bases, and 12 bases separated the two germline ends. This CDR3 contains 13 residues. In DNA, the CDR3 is TGCAGTGCTACAGGACTGGGAGACACTGAAGCTTTCTTT. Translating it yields CSATGLGDTEAFF.

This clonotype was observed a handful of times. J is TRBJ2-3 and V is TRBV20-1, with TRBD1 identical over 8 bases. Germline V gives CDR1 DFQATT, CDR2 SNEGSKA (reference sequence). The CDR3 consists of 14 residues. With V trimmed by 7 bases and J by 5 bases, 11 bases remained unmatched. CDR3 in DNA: TGCAGTGTTGGCCCCCAGGGGGCGGGAGATACGCAGTATTTT. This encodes CSVGPQGAGDTQYF.

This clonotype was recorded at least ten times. The DNA of the CDR3 is TGTGCCAGCAGTAGAGGGGCGGGAAAAGAGACCCAGTACTTC. This gives the protein CASSRGAGKETQYF. The chain carries TRBV12-3 or TRBV12-4 and TRBJ2-5; perhaps TRBD2 as D (6 bases). V was pared by 5 bases and J by 3 bases, with 13 bases between. The CDR3 extends over 14 amino acids.

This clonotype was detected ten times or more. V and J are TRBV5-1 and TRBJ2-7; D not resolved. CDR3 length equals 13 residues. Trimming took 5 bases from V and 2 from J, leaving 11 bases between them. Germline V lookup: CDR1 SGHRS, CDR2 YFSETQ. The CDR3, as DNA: TGCGCCAGCAGTTTAGGGCACCCCTACGAGCAGTACTTC. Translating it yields CASSLGHPYEQYF.

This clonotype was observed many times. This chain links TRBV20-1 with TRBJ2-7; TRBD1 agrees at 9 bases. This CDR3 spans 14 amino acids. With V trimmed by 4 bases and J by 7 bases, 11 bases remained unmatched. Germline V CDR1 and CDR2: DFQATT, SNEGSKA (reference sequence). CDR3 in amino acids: CSAISDRGLGEQYF. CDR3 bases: TGCAGTGCTATATCGGACAGGGGACTTGGTGAGCAGTACTTC.

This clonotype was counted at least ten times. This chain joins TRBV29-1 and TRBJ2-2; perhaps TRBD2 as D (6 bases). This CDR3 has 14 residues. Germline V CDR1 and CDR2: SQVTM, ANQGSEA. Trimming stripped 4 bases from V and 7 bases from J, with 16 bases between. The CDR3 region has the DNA TGCAGCGTTGCCACTACTCGGGGGAGCGGGGAGCTGTTTTTT. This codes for CSVATTRGSGELFF.

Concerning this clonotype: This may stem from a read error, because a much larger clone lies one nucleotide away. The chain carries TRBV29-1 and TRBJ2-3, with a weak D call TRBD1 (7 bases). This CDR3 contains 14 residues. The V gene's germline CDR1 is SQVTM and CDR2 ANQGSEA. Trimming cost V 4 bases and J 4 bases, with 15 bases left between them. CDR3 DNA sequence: TGCAGCGTTGTATGGGTCAGGGGGGCAGATACGCAGTATTTT. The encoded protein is CSVVWVRGADTQYF.

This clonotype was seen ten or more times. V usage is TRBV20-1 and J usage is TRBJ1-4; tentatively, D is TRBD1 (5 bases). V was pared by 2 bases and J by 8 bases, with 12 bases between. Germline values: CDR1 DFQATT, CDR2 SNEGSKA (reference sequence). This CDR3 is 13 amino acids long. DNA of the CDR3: TGCAGTGCTAGACGGGGGTTGGGAGAAAAACTGTTTTTT. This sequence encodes CSARRGLGEKLFF.

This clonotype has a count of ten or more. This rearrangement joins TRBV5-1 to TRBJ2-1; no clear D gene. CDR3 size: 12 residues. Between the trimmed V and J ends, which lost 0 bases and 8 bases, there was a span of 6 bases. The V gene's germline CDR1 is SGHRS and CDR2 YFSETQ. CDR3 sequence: CASSLGVDEQFF. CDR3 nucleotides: TGCGCCAGCAGCTTGGGGGTAGATGAGCAGTTCTTC.

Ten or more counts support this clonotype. The CDR3 region is CSARGNAGELFF. CDR3 sequence (DNA): TGCAGTGCTAGGGGAAACGCCGGGGAGCTGTTTTTT. V usage is TRBV20-1 and J usage is TRBJ2-2; D remains ambiguous. This CDR3 is 12 amino acids long. Germline CDR1 DFQATT, CDR2 SNEGSKA (reference sequence). Trimming took 3 bases from V and 6 from J, leaving 8 bases between them.

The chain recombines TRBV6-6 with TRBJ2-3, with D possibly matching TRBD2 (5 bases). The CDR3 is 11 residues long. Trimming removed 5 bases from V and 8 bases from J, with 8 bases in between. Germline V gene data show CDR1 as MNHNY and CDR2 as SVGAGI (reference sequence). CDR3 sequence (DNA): TGTGCCAGCAGTAGGGCGGGTACGCAGTATTTT. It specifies CASSRAGTQYF.

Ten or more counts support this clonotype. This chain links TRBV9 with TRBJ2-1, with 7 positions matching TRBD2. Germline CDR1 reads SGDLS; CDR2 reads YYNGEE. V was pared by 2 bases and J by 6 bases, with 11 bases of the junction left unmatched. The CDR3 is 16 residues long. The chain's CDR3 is CASSVSGLGGVNEQFF. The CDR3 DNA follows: TGTGCCAGCAGCGTCTCCGGACTAGGCGGGGTCAATGAGCAGTTCTTC.

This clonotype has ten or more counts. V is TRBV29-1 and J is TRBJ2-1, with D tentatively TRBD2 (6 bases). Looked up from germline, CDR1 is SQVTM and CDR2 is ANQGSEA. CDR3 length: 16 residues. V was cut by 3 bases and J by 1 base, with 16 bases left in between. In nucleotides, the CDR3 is TGCAGCGTTGATACTTTCGGGAGTTCTTCCTACAATGAGCAGTTCTTC. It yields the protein CSVDTFGSSSYNEQFF.

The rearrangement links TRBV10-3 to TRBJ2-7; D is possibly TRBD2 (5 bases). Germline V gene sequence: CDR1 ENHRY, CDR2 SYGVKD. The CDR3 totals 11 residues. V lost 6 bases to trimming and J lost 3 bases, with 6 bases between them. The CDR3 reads CAISRDYEQYF. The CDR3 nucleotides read TGTGCCATCAGCCGGGACTACGAGCAGTACTTC.

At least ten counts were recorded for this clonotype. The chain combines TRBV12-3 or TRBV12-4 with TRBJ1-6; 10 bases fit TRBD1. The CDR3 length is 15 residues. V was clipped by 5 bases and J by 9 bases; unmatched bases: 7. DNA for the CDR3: TGTGCCAGCAGTGCGGACAGGGGGGACGTTTCACCCCTCCACTTT. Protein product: CASSADRGDVSPLHF.

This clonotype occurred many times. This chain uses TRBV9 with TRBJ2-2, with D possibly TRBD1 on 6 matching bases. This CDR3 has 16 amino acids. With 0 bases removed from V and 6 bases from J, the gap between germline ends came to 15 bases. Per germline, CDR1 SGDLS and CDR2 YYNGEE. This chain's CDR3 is CASSVEPGTPPGELFF. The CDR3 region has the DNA TGTGCCAGCAGCGTAGAGCCCGGGACACCCCCCGGGGAGCTGTTTTTT.

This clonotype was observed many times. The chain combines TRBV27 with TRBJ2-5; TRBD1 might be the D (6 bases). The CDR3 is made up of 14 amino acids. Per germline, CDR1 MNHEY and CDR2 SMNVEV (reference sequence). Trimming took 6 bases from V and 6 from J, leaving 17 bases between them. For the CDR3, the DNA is TGTGCCAGCAGCCTGCTAGGACAGATCAAGACCCAGTACTTC. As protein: CASSLLGQIKTQYF.

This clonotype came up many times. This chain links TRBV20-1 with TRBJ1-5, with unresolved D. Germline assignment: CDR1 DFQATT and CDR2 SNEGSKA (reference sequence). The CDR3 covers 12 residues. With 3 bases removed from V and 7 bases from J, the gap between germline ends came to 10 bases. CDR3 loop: CSASRGRQPQHF. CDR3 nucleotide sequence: TGCAGTGCTAGCCGTGGTCGCCAGCCCCAGCATTTT.

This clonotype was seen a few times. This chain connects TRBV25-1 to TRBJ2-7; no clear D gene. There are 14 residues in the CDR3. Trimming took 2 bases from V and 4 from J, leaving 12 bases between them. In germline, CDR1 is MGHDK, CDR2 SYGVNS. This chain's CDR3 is CASSETTPKYEQYF. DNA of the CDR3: TGTGCCAGCAGTGAAACGACCCCTAAGTACGAGCAGTACTTC.

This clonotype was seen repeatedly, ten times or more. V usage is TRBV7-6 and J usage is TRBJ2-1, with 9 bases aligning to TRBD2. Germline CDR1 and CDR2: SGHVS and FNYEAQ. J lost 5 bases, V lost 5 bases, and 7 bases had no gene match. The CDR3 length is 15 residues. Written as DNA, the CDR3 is TGTGCCAGCAGCCTCAGCGGGAGGCCCCACAATGAGCAGTTCTTC. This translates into CASSLSGRPHNEQFF.

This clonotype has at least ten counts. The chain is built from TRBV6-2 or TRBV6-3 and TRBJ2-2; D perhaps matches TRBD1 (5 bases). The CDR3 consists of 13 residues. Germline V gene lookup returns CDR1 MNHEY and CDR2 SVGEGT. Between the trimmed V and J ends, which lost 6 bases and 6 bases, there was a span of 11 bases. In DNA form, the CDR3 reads TGTGCCAGCAGATCCGAAGGGGCCGGGGAGCTGTTTTTT. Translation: CASRSEGAGELFF.

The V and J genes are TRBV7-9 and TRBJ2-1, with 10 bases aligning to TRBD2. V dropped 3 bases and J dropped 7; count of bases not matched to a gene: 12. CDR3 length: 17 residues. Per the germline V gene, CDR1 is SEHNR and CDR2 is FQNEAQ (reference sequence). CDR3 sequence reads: CASSLTRPSGSSNEQFF. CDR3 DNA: TGTGCCAGCAGCTTGACGCGTCCTAGCGGGAGCTCGAATGAGCAGTTCTTC.

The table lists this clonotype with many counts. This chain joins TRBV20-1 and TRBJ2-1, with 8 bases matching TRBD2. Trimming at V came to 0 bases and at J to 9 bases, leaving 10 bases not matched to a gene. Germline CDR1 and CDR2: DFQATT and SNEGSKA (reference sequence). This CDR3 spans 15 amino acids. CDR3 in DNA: TGCAGTGCTAGAGATGGGCGGGGGGACCTCGGTGAGCAGTTCTTC. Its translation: CSARDGRGDLGEQFF.

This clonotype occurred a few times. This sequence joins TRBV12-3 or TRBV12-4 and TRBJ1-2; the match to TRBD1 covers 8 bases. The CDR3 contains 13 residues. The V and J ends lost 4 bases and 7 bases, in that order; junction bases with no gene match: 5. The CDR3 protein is CASSYRGLVGYTF. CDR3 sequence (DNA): TGTGCCAGCAGTTACAGGGGGTTGGTTGGCTACACCTTC.

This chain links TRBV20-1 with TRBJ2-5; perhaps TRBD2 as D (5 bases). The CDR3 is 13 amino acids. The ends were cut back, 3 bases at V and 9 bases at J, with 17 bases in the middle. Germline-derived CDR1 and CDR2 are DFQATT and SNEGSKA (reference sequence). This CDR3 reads CSASGDIREAQYF. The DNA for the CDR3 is TGCAGTGCTAGCGGGGATATAAGAGAAGCCCAGTACTTC.

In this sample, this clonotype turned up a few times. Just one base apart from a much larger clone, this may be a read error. In DNA form, the CDR3 reads TGTGCCAGCAATCCCGATGGCAGGGTGGGTACGCAGTATTTT. Translated: CASNPDGRVGTQYF. This sequence joins TRBV21-1 and TRBJ2-3; the table's D call of TRBD1 was not tested on the DNA. TRBV21-1 is a recognized pseudogene. CDR3 length: 14 amino acids.